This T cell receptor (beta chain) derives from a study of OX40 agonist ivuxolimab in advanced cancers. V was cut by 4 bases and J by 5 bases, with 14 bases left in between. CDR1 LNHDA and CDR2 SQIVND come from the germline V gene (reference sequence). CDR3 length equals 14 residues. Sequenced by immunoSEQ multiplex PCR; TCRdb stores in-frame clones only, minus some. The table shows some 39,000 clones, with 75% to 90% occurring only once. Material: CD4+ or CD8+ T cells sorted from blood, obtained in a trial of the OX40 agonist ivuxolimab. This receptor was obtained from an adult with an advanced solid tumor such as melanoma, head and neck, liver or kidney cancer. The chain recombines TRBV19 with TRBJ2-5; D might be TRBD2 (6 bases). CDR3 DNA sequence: TGTGCCAGTAGTACAGCCTGGGCGGGGGAGACCCAGTACTTC. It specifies CASSTAWAGETQYF. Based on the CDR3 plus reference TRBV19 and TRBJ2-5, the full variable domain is DGGITQSPKYLFRKEGQNVTLSCEQNLNHDAMYWYRQDPGQGLRLIYYSQIVNDFQKGDIAEGYSVSREKKESFPLTVTSAQKNPTAFYLCASSTAWAGETQYFGPGTRLLVL.